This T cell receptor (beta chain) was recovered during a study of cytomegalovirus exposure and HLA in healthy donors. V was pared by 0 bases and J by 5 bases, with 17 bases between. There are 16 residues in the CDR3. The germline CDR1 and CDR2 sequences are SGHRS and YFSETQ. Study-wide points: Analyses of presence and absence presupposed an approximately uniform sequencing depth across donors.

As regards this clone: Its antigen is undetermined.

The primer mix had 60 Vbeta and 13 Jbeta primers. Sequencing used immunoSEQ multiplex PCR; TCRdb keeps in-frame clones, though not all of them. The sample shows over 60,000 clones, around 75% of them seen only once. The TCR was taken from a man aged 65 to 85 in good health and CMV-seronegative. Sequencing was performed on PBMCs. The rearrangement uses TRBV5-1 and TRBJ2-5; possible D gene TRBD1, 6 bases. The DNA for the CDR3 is TGCGCCAGCAGCTTGGGGCGACAGGTCTTATCGGAGACCCAGTACTTC. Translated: CASSLGRQVLSETQYF.